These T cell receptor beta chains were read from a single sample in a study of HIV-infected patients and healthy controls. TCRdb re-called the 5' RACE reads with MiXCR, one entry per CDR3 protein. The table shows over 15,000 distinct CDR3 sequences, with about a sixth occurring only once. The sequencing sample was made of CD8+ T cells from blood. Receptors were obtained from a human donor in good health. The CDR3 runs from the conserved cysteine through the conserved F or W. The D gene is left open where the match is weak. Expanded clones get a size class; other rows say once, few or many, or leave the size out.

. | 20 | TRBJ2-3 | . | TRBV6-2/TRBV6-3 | TGTGCCAGTAGTTCCAACTGGACCCCTAGTGACGGTCGAAGCACAGATACGCAGTATTTT | CASSSNWTPSDGRSTDTQYF
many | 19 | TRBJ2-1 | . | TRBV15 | TGTGCCACCAGCAGAGATAGTGGAGGTAGGACAGCGATCTACAATGAGCAGTTCTTC | CATSRDSGGRTAIYNEQFF
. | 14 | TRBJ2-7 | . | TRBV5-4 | TGTGCCAGCAGCCGGGTCGGGACTTTGGGGGAGCAGTACTTC | CASSRVGTLGEQYF
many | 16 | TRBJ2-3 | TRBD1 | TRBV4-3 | TGCGCCAGCAGCCAAGTTAAAGGACAGGGGACAGATACGCAGTATTTT | CASSQVKGQGTDTQYF
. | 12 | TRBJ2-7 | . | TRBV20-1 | TGCAGTGCTAGAGACAGGGAGTACGAGCAGTACTTC | CSARDREYEQYF
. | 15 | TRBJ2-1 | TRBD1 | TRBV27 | TGTGCCAGCAGTCCTAGGACAGGGGGACCCCCCCCGCAGTTCTTC | CASSPRTGGPPPQFF
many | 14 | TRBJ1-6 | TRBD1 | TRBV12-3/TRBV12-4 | TGTGCCAGCTCCGTACAGGGGGTGAATTCACCCCTCCACTTT | CASSVQGVNSPLHF
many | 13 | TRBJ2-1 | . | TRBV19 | TGTGCCAGTAGTATCGAAGGGATCAATGAGCAGTTCTTC | CASSIEGINEQFF
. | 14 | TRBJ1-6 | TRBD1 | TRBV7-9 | TGTGCCAGCAGCCCCGGGACAGCCAATTCACCCCTCCACTTT | CASSPGTANSPLHF
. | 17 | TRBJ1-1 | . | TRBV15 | TGTGCCACCAGCAGAGATTTGGGTGCTCTCATGAACACTGAAGCTTTCTTT | CATSRDLGALMNTEAFF
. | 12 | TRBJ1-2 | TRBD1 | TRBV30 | TGTGCCTCTACCGACAGGGGCTATGGCTACACCTTC | CASTDRGYGYTF
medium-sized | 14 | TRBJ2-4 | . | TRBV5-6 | TGTGCCAGCAGCCTTCCAGGAGACGCCAACATTCAGTACTTC | CASSLPGDANIQYF
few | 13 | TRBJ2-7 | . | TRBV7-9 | TGTGCCAGCAGCTTCCCGGAATCCTACGAGCAGTACTTC | CASSFPESYEQYF
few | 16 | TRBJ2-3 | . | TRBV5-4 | TGTGCCAGCAGCTTGAGCTCCGGGCTCAGCACAGATACGCAGTATTTT | CASSLSSGLSTDTQYF
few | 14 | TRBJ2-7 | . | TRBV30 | TGTGCCTGGAGTGTCCCCCCGGGAGACGACGAGCAGTACTTC | CAWSVPPGDDEQYF
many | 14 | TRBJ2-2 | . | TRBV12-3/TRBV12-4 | TGTGCCAGCAGCTCCTACACCTACACCGGGGAGCTGTTTTTT | CASSSYTYTGELFF
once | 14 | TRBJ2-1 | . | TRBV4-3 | TGCGCCAGCAGCCTCGGACTGACTGACAATGAGCAGTTCTTC | CASSLGLTDNEQFF
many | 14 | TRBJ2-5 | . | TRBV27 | TGTGCCAGCAGTTTATCGGGGGTGATAGAGACCCAGTACTTC | CASSLSGVIETQYF
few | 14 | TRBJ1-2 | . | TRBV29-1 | TGCAGCGTTGCGGTTGGCAGGGCAAAAGGAGGCTACACCTTC | CSVAVGRAKGGYTF
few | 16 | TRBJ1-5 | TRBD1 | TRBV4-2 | TGTGCCAGCAGCCAAGATGGGACAGGGGTAGATCAGCCCCAGCATTTT | CASSQDGTGVDQPQHF
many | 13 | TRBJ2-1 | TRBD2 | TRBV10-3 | TGTGCCATCACTAGCGGGGTATACAATGAGCAGTTCTTC | CAITSGVYNEQFF
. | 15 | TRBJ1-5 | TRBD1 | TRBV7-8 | TGTGCCAGCAGCTCGACAGGGAATAGCAATCAGCCCCAGCATTTT | CASSSTGNSNQPQHF
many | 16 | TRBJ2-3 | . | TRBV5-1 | TGCGCCAGCAGATACTACGGGGAAGATAGCACAGATACGCAGTATTTT | CASRYYGEDSTDTQYF
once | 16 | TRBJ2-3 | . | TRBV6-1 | TGTGCCAGCAGTGAAGCGATCGGGGGTAGCACAGATACGCAGTATTTT | CASSEAIGGSTDTQYF
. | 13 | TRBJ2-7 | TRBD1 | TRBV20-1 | TGCAGTGCTAGAGCCGACAGGGACAACGAGCAGTACTTC | CSARADRDNEQYF
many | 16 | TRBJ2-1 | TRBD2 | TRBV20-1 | TGCAGTGCTAGAGGTTTCTGGACTAGCGGAAACAATGAGCAGTTCTTC | CSARGFWTSGNNEQFF
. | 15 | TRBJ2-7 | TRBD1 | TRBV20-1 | TGCAGTGCTAGACCAAAACAGGGGGCCACCTACGAGCAGTACTTC | CSARPKQGATYEQYF
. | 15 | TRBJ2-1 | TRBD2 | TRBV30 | TGTGCCTGGACGGGATGGGAGGGATATTACAATGAGCAGTTCTTC | CAWTGWEGYYNEQFF
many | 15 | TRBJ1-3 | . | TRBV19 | TGTGCCAGTAATCTGGACGAAACGGTGGGAAACACCATATATTTT | CASNLDETVGNTIYF
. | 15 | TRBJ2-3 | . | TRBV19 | TGTGCCAGTAGTATAGTCGGAGAGATCACAGATACGCAGTATTTT | CASSIVGEITDTQYF
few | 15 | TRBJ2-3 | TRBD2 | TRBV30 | TGTGCCTGGACTTCCGGCGGGGGAATCACAGATACGCAGTATTTT | CAWTSGGGITDTQYF
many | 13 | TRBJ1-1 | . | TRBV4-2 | TGTGCCAGCAGCCAAGTCCCCGGGAGTGAAGCTTTCTTT | CASSQVPGSEAFF
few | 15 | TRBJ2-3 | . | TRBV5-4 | TGTGCCAGCAGCGATAAGATTGGAGACACAGATACGCAGTATTTT | CASSDKIGDTDTQYF
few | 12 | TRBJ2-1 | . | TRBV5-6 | TGTGCCAGCAGCTCGCCGAGGGACTCCGAGGCCTTC | CASSSPRDSEAF
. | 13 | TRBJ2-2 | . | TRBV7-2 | TGTGCCAGCAGTTTTCCGAACACCGGGGAGCTGTTTTTT | CASSFPNTGELFF
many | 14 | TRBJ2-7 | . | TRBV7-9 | TGTGCCAGCAGCCCAAGCCTTCGGACCTACGAGCAGTACTTC | CASSPSLRTYEQYF
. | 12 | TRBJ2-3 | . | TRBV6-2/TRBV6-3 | TGTGCCAGCAGTTTAGAAGGAAATACGCAGTATTTT | CASSLEGNTQYF
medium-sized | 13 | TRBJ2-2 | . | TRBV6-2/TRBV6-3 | TGTGCCAGCAGTCGATCCAACACCGGGGAGCTGTTTTTT | CASSRSNTGELFF
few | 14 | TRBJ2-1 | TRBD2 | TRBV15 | TGTGCCACCAGCCCGGGACTAGCGAGCAATGAGCAGTTCTTC | CATSPGLASNEQFF
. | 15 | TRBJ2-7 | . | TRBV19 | TGTGCCAGTAGTATAGCCGGAGGGGGCTACTACGAGCAGTACTTC | CASSIAGGGYYEQYF
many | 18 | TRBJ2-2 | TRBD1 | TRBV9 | TGTGCCAGCAGCGTCGCCGGGACAGGGAGTGCAGGAGCCGGGGAGCTGTTTTTT | CASSVAGTGSAGAGELFF
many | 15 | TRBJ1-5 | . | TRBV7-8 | TGTGCCAGCAGCCCTACGATGTTGACCGGTCAGCCCCAGCATTTT | CASSPTMLTGQPQHF
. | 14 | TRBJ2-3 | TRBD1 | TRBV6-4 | TGTGCCAGCAGTGAGACAGGGGGCACAGATACGCAGTATTTT | CASSETGGTDTQYF
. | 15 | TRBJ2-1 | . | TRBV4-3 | TGCGCCAGCAGCCAATCGGAGGGGGGGCCTGATGAGCAGTTCTTC | CASSQSEGGPDEQFF
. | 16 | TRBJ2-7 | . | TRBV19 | TGTGCCAGTGATCCGCCGACAGAAAGTACGGGCTACGAGCAGTACTTC | CASDPPTESTGYEQYF
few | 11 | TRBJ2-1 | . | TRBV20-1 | TGCAGTGCTAGAAGCGGGCGTGAGCAGTTCTTC | CSARSGREQFF
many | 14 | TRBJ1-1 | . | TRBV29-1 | TGCAGCGTTGAAGATGGAAGGGGGGCGCGTGAAGCTTTCTTT | CSVEDGRGAREAFF
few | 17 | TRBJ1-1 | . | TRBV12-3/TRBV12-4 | TGTGCCAGCAGTTTCCCCCCCGGGGAGGGGATAAACACTGAAGCTTTCTTT | CASSFPPGEGINTEAFF
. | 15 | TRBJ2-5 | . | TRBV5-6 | TGTGCCAGCAGCCCTGGCGATGGGGGCTCTAAGACCCAGTACTTC | CASSPGDGGSKTQYF
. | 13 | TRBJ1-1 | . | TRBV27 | TGTGCCAGCAGGGATGGGGTGAGCACTGAAGCTTTCTTT | CASRDGVSTEAFF
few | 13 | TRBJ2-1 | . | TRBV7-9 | TGTGCCAGCAGCTACGGGGGTTACAATGAGCAGTTCTTC | CASSYGGYNEQFF
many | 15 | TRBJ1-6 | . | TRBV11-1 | TGTGCCAGCAGCTTTGGGGGCCAAGACAATTCACCCCTCCACTTT | CASSFGGQDNSPLHF